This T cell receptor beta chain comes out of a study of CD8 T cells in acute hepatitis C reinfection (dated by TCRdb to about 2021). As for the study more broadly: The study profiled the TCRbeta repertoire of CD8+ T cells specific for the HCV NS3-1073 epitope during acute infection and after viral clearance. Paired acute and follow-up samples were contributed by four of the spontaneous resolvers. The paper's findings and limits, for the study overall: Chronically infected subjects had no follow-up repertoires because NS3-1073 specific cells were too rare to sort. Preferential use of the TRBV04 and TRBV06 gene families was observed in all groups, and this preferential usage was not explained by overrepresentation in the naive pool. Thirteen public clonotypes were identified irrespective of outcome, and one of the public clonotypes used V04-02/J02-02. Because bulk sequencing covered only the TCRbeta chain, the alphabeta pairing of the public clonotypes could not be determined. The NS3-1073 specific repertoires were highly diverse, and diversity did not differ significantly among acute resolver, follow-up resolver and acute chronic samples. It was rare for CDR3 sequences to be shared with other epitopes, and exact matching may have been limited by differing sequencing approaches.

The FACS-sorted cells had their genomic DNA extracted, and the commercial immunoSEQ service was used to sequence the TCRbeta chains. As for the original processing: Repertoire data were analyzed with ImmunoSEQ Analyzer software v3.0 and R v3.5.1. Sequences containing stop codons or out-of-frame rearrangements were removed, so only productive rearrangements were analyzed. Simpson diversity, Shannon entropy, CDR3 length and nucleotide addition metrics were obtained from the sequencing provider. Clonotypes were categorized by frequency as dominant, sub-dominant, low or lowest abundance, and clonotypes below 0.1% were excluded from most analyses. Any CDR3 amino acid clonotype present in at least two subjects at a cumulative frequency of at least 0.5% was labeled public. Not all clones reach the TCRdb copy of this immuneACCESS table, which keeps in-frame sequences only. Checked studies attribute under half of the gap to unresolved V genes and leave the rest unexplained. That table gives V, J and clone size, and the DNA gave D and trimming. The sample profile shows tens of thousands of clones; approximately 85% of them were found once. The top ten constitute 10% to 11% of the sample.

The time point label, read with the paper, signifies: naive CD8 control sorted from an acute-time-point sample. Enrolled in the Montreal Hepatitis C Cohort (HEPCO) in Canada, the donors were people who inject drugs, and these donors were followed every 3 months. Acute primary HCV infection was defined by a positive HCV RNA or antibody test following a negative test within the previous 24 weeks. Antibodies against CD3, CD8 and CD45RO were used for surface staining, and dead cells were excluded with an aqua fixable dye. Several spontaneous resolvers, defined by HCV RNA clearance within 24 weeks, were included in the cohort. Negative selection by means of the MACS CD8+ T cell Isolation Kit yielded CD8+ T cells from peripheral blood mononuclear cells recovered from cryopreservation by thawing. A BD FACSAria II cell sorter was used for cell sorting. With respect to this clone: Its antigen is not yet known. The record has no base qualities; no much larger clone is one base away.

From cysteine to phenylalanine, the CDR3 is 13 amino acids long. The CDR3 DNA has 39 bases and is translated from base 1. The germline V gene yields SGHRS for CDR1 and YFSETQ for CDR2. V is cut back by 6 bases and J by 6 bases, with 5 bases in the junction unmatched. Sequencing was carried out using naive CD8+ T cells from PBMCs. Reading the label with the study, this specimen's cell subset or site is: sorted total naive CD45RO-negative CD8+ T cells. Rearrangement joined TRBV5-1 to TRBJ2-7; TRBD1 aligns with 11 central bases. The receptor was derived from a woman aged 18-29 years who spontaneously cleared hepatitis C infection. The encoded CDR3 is CASNLGQGGEQYF. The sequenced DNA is TGCGCCAGCAATCTGGGACAGGGGGGCGAGCAGTACTTC.